This T cell receptor (beta chain) appears in the sequencing data of a study of blood T cell repertoires in COVID-19. Across the study: T cells, B-cell-depleted T cells, or PBMCs provided the cDNA or gDNA that served as material.

Sequencing used immunoSEQ multiplex PCR; TCRdb keeps in-frame clones, though not all of them. The sample has fewer than 25,000 clones, around 90% seen once. The length of the CDR3 is 15 residues. Germline V gene data show CDR1 as SGDLS and CDR2 as YYNGEE. The V gene is TRBV9, the J gene TRBJ2-2, with TRBD2 matching over 9 bases. The sequence came from a human donor in a cohort sampled during active COVID-19. The sequenced sample was peripheral blood. DNA of the CDR3: TGTGCATCTTCGCGGGAGGGCCTTGACACCGGGGAGCTGTTTTTT. Protein: CASSREGLDTGELFF.